One sample yielded the 27 T cell receptor beta chains listed below, sequenced in a study of blood T cell repertoires in COVID-19. TCRdb's copy holds only in-frame clones and misses some; the assay was immunoSEQ multiplex PCR. The repertoire holds about 100,000 clones, with roughly 87% as singletons. The specimen sequenced was peripheral blood. The receptors derive from a woman aged 45-65 years with COVID-19, enrolled during active disease.

The chain is built from TRBV29-1 and TRBJ2-7; the D gene is possibly TRBD2 (6 bases). The CDR3 extends over 12 amino acids. V was clipped by 4 bases and J by 6 bases, with 13 bases between them. Germline CDR1 is SQVTM and CDR2 is ANQGSEA. In DNA, the CDR3 is TGCAGCGTTGTGTCGGGGGTGGGCGAGCAGTACTTC. Translation: CSVVSGVGEQYF.

The rearrangement joins TRBV6-6 to TRBJ2-7, with D perhaps matching TRBD2 (7 bases). The CDR3 length is 15 residues. Germline loops: CDR1 MNHNY, CDR2 SVGAGI (reference sequence). Trimming removed 2 bases from V and 3 bases from J, with 14 bases in between. The chain's CDR3 is CASSYPGRGHYEQYF. The CDR3 DNA reads as TGTGCCAGCAGTTACCCGGGGAGGGGACACTACGAGCAGTACTTC.

This chain links TRBV6-6 with TRBJ2-7, with 7 bases matching TRBD1. After removal of 4 bases from V and 5 bases from J, the junction contained 8 bases not matched to a gene. The CDR3 is 14 residues long. Germline lookup yields CDR1 MNHNY and CDR2 SVGAGI (reference sequence). In DNA form, the CDR3 reads TGTGCCAGCAGTTCTAGCCCACAGGGGAACGAGCAGTACTTC. Translating gives CASSSSPQGNEQYF.

V usage is TRBV30 and J usage is TRBJ1-2, with 7 bases matching TRBD1. CDR3 size: 14 residues. Germline lookup yields CDR1 GTSNPN and CDR2 SVGIG (reference sequence). V was pared by 2 bases and J by 2 bases, with 5 bases of the junction left unmatched. The CDR3 spells CAWSPPGGNYGYTF. CDR3 DNA: TGTGCCTGGAGTCCCCCAGGGGGGAACTATGGCTACACCTTC.

The chain joins TRBV10-1 to TRBJ2-7, with TRBD1 identical over 7 bases. V shed 9 bases, J shed 4 bases, and the junction held 6 bases outside the gene matches. Germline V gene sequence: CDR1 WNHNN, CDR2 SYGVQD (reference sequence). The CDR3 is made up of 12 amino acids. The DNA of the CDR3 is TGCGCCAGGGGGACAGAGGATTACGAGCAGTACTTC. It encodes CARGTEDYEQYF.

V usage is TRBV4-1 and J usage is TRBJ1-4, with 9 bases aligning to TRBD1. J was trimmed by 0 bases and V by 0 bases; bases with no gene match: 11. Germline assignment: CDR1 MGHRA and CDR2 YSYEKL. There are 20 residues in the CDR3. The CDR3 loop is CASSQDFPTGQGATNEKLFF. The CDR3, as DNA: TGCGCCAGCAGCCAAGATTTCCCGACGGGACAGGGCGCAACTAATGAAAAACTGTTTTTT.

This clone was observed at least ten times. This chain joins TRBV5-1 and TRBJ1-4; D not resolved. V lost 7 bases and J 0 bases, leaving 10 bases between the germline ends. The CDR3 covers 14 residues. Germline V CDR1 and CDR2: SGHRS, YFSETQ. CDR3 in amino acids: CASARGATNEKLFF. As DNA, the CDR3 is TGCGCCAGCGCCCGGGGAGCAACTAATGAAAAACTGTTTTTT.

The J gene is TRBJ1-1, the V gene TRBV7-2; D is unresolved. The germline V gene encodes CDR1 SGHTA and CDR2 FQGNSA. Trimming cost V 1 base and J 3 bases, with 6 bases left between them. The CDR3 extends over 13 amino acids. DNA of the CDR3: TGTGCCAGCAGCTTAGGCCAGTACACTGAAGCTTTCTTT. This translates into CASSLGQYTEAFF. Supplemented by reference TRBV7-2 and TRBJ1-1, the full variable domain reads GAGVSQSPSNKVTEKGKDVELRCDPISGHTALYWYRQSLGQGLEFLIYFQGNSAPDKSGLPSDRFSAERTGGSVSTLTIQRTQQEDSAVYLCASSLGQYTEAFFGQGTRLTVV.

The chain is built from TRBV5-5 and TRBJ2-1; 10 bases are a match to TRBD2. The CDR3 is made up of 14 amino acids. Germline CDR1 reads SGHKS; CDR2 reads YYEKEE (reference sequence). The ends lost 4 bases at V and 9 bases at J; junction bases unmatched: 7. The CDR3 is CASSISGGAFEQFF. The CDR3 nucleotides read TGTGCCAGCAGCATCAGCGGGGGGGCCTTTGAGCAGTTCTTC. The full variable domain, completed using reference TRBV5-5 and TRBJ2-1, is DAGVTQSPTHLIKTRGQQVTLRCSPISGHKSVSWYQQVLGQGPQFIFQYYEKEERGRGNFPDRFSARQFPNYSSELNVNALLLGDSALYLCASSISGGAFEQFFGPGTRLTVL.

This clone was observed a handful of times. The chain links TRBV7-3 to TRBJ1-2; D call uncertain. Germline V gene lookup returns CDR1 SGHTA and CDR2 FQGTGA. The CDR3 spans 12 residues. Deletions cut 5 bases from V and 6 bases from J, with 10 bases between. In DNA form, the CDR3 reads TGTGCCAGCAGCCCAGAGGGCCATGGCTACACCTTC. Amino acids: CASSPEGHGYTF.

The chain has TRBV27 and TRBJ2-7; D perhaps matches TRBD2 (6 bases). V was clipped by 1 base and J by 1 base, with 8 bases between them. CDR1 and CDR2 (germline): MNHEY, SMNVEV (reference sequence). The CDR3 sequence is 14 residues long. The CDR3 nucleotides are TGTGCCAGCAGTTTATGGGGGAGGTCCTACGAGCAGTACTTC. Translating it yields CASSLWGRSYEQYF.

V gene TRBV29-1 combines with J gene TRBJ2-7, with 10 bases matching TRBD2. This CDR3 has 15 residues. After removal of 6 bases from V and 6 bases from J, the junction contained 14 bases not matched to a gene. Looked up from germline, CDR1 is SQVTM and CDR2 is ANQGSEA. This CDR3 is CSVIRLAGAQPEQYF. CDR3 DNA sequence: TGCAGCGTCATCAGGCTAGCGGGGGCTCAGCCCGAGCAGTACTTC.

This clone was seen once. This chain links TRBV25-1 with TRBJ1-6; a possible D gene is TRBD1 (5 bases). The CDR3 covers 13 residues. V gave up 6 bases and J gave up 7 bases, with 10 bases separating them. Germline loops: CDR1 MGHDK, CDR2 SYGVNS. CDR3 loop: CASRGRGNSPLHF. The DNA for the CDR3 is TGTGCCAGCAGGGGCCGGGGGAATTCACCCCTCCACTTT.

This chain uses TRBV19 with TRBJ1-1, with TRBD1 as a possible D gene (5 bases). Germline V gives CDR1 LNHDA, CDR2 SQIVND (reference sequence). CDR3 length: 13 residues. V lost 2 bases and J lost 7, with 11 bases in between. CDR3 protein: CASSIWDFSEAFF. The CDR3 DNA reads as TGTGCCAGTAGTATATGGGACTTTAGTGAAGCTTTCTTT.

The V call is TRBV3-1 (or the pseudogene TRBV3-2), the J call TRBJ2-1, with 7 bases matching TRBD2. Germline trimming cut 1 base from V and 4 bases from J; bases unmatched to any gene: 7. Looked up from germline, CDR1 is LGHDT and CDR2 is YNNKEL (reference sequence). This CDR3 is built from 16 residues. CDR3 sequence reads: CASSQAVTSLYNEQFF. CDR3 nucleotide sequence: TGTGCCAGCAGCCAAGCGGTGACTAGCCTGTACAATGAGCAGTTCTTC.

The chain joins TRBV20-1 to TRBJ1-1, with D hard to call. The germline gives CDR1 DFQATT, CDR2 SNEGSKA (reference sequence). The V gene lost 3 bases and the J gene lost 7 bases, with 3 bases spanning the gap. The CDR3 contains 9 residues. CDR3 sequence reads: CSASSEAFF. The DNA of the CDR3 is TGCAGTGCTAGCAGTGAAGCTTTCTTT.

The rearrangement joins TRBV6-2 or TRBV6-3 to TRBJ2-1, with a weak D call TRBD1 (5 bases). Trimming took off 4 bases at V and 3 bases at J, with 10 bases between the two ends. The germline V gene has CDR1 MNHEY and CDR2 SVGEGT. The CDR3 length is 14 residues. The CDR3 region is CASSSAGYYNEQFF. The CDR3 DNA reads as TGTGCCAGCAGTTCGGCAGGGTACTACAATGAGCAGTTCTTC.

This clone was seen a few times. This chain connects TRBV28 to TRBJ1-1; possible D gene TRBD1, 5 bases. The CDR3 is 13 residues long. The germline CDR1 and CDR2 sequences are MDHEN and SYDVKM. The V end lost 6 bases, the J end lost 10 bases, and 18 bases lay between the germline ends. The CDR3 loop reads CASSSLRGKGAFF. CDR3 DNA sequence: TGTGCCAGCAGCAGTCTAAGGGGAAAGGGAGCTTTCTTT.

The V gene is TRBV30, the J gene TRBJ2-3; D is uncertain. CDR3 length: 15 amino acids. The V gene's germline CDR1 is GTSNPN and CDR2 SVGIG (reference sequence). The germline V and J ends were trimmed by 4 bases and 2 bases, with 16 bases remaining between them. CDR3 DNA sequence: TGTGCCTGGACCTTAGGAGTGTCGGACACAGATACGCAGTATTTT. Amino acid sequence: CAWTLGVSDTDTQYF.

V and J are TRBV2 and TRBJ2-5, with TRBD2 matching over 8 bases. The V and J ends lost 6 bases and 2 bases, in that order; junction bases with no gene match: 11. This CDR3 region has 16 residues. Germline V CDR1 and CDR2: SNHLY, FYNNEI. The CDR3 nucleotides read TGTGCCAGCAGGACACTAACGAGCGGGGGACAAGAGACCCAGTACTTC. Its translation is CASRTLTSGGQETQYF.

V and J are TRBV6-1 and TRBJ1-5; D unresolved. This CDR3 comprises 14 residues. The germline gives CDR1 MNHNS, CDR2 SASEGT. Between the trimmed V and J ends, which lost 5 bases and 1 base, there was a span of 9 bases. CDR3 nucleotide sequence: TGTGCCAGCAGTTATGCTGAGAGCAATCAGCCCCAGCATTTT. This sequence encodes CASSYAESNQPQHF.

CDR3 in amino acids: CASSLDGDTVTDTQYF. In nucleotides, the CDR3 is TGCGCCAGCAGCTTGGATGGGGACACGGTGACAGATACGCAGTATTTT. The rearrangement links TRBV5-1 to TRBJ2-3; weak D call: TRBD1 (6 bases). The germline gives CDR1 SGHRS, CDR2 YFSETQ. Trimming left V 0 bases short and J 3 bases short, with 14 bases between. The CDR3 is 16 residues long.

The chain has TRBV7-3 and TRBJ2-1, with a weak D call TRBD2 (7 bases). Germline V gene sequence: CDR1 SGHTA, CDR2 FQGTGA. The CDR3 loop spans 16 amino acids. Between the trimmed V and J ends, which lost 5 bases and 5 bases, there was a span of 19 bases. The CDR3 here is CASSPGGQTGHNEQFF. CDR3 coding DNA: TGTGCCAGCAGCCCCGGGGGGCAAACAGGACACAATGAGCAGTTCTTC.

The chain recombines TRBV10-2 with TRBJ2-3; 11 bases are a match to TRBD2. CDR1 is WSHSY, CDR2 SAAADI, per germline. The CDR3 totals 16 residues. V lost 6 bases to trimming and J lost 3 bases; unmatched junction nucleotides: 8. The CDR3 reads CASSYSVAGGTDTQYF. In DNA form, the CDR3 reads TGCGCCAGCAGCTATTCCGTAGCGGGGGGGACAGATACGCAGTATTTT.

The chain recombines TRBV28 with TRBJ1-5, with 10 bases fitting TRBD1. Germline V CDR1 and CDR2: MDHEN, SYDVKM. V gave up 6 bases and J gave up 4 bases; unmatched junction bases: 12. The CDR3 consists of 17 residues. CDR3 sequence: CASRVGQGQGTNQPQHF. The DNA for the CDR3 is TGTGCCAGCAGGGTGGGGCAGGGACAGGGGACGAATCAGCCCCAGCATTTT.

This sequence joins TRBV19 and TRBJ2-7; D is undetermined. Germline CDR1 reads LNHDA; CDR2 reads SQIVND (reference sequence). The CDR3 runs to 12 residues. V lost 4 bases to trimming and J lost 0 bases, with 4 bases between them. CDR3 protein: CASSTSSYEQYF. The CDR3 coding sequence is TGTGCCAGTAGTACTAGCTCCTACGAGCAGTACTTC.

J is TRBJ2-1 and V is TRBV20-1; D is unresolved. V lost 3 bases and J lost 12, with 21 bases in between. The germline CDR1 and CDR2 sequences are DFQATT and SNEGSKA (reference sequence). The CDR3 extends over 14 amino acids. As DNA, the CDR3 is TGCAGTGCTAGTACGTGGTCAGGAAATCTGGTGCAGTTCTTC. Its protein is CSASTWSGNLVQFF.